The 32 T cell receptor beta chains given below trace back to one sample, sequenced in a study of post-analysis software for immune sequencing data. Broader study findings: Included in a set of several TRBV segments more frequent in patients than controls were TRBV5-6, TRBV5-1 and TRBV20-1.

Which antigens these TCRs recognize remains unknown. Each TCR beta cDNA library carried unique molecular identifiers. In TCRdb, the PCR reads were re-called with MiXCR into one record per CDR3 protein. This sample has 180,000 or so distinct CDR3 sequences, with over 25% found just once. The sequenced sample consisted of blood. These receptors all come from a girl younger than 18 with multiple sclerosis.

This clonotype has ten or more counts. The CDR3: CASSATGTGEETQYF. CDR3 DNA: TGCGCCAGCAGCGCTACCGGGACGGGGGAAGAGACCCAGTACTTC. The chain links TRBV5-1 to TRBJ2-5; tentatively, D is TRBD2 (6 bases). The germline gives CDR1 SGHRS, CDR2 YFSETQ. V lost 4 bases to trimming and J lost 3 bases, with 16 bases between them. This CDR3 is 15 amino acids long.

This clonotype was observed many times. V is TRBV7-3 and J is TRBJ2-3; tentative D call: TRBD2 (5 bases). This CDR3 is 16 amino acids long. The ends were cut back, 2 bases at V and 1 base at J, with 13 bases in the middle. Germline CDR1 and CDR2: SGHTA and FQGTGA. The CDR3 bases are TGTGCCAGCAGCTTATCGGTCCGGGGAGGCACAGATACGCAGTATTTT. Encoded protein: CASSLSVRGGTDTQYF.

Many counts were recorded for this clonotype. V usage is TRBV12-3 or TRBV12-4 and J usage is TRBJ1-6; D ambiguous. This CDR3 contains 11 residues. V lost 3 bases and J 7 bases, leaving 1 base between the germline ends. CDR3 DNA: TGTGCCAGCAGTTTGAATTCACCCCTCCACTTT. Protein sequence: CASSLNSPLHF.

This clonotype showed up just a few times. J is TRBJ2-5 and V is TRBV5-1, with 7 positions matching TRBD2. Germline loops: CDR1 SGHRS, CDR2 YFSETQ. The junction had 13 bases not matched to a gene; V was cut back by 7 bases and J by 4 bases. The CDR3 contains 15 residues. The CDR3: CASRSSTGGGETQYF. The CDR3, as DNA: TGCGCCAGCCGCTCGTCGACGGGAGGAGGAGAGACCCAGTACTTC.

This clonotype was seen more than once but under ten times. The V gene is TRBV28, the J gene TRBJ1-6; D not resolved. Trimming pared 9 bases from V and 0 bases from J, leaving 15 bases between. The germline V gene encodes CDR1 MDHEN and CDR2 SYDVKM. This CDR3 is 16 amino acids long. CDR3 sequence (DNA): TGTGCCAGTTGGGAGCCAGCGGGCTCCTATAATTCACCCCTCCACTTT. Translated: CASWEPAGSYNSPLHF.

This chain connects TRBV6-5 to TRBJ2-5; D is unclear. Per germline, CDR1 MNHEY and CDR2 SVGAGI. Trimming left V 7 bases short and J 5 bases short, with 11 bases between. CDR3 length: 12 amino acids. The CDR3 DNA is TGTGCCAGCACCACGGGCCGGGAGACCCAGTACTTC. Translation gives CASTTGRETQYF.

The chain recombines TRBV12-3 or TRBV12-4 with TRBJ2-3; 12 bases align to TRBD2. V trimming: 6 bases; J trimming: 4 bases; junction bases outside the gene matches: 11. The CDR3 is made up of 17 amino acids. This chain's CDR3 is CASSRRSSGGAPDTQYF. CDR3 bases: TGTGCCAGCAGCCGTAGGTCTAGCGGGGGGGCCCCAGATACGCAGTATTTT.

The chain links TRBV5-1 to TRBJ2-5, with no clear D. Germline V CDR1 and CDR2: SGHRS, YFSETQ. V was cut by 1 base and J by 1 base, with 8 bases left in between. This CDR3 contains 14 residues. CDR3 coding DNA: TGCGCCAGCAGCTTGATGTCGAGCCAAGAGACCCAGTACTTC. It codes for CASSLMSSQETQYF.

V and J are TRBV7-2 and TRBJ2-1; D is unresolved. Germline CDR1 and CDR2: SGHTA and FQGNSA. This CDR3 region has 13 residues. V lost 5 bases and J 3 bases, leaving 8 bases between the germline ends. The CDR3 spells CASSVTGYNEQFF. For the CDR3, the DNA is TGTGCCAGCAGCGTGACTGGCTACAATGAGCAGTTCTTC.

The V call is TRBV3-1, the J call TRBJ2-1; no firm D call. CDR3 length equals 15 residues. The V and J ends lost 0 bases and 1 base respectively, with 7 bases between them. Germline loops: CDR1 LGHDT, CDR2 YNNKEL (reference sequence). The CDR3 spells CASSQEVRSYNEQFF. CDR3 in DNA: TGTGCCAGCAGCCAAGAGGTAAGATCCTACAATGAGCAGTTCTTC.

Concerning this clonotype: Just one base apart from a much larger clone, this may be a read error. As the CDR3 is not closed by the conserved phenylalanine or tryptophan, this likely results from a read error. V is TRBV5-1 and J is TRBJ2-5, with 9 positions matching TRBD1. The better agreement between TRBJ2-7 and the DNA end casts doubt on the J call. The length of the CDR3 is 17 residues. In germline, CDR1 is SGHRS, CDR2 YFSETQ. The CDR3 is CASSAQPPGQGLYEQYC. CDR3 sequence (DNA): TGCGCCAGCAGCGCGCAACCTCCGGGACAGGGACTTTACGAGCAGTACTGC.

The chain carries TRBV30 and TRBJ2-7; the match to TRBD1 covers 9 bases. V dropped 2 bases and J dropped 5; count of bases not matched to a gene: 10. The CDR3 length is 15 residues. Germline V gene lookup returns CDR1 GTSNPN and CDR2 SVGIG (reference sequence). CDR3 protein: CAWSTYRDRVNEQYF. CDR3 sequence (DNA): TGTGCCTGGAGTACGTACCGGGACAGGGTTAACGAGCAGTACTTC.

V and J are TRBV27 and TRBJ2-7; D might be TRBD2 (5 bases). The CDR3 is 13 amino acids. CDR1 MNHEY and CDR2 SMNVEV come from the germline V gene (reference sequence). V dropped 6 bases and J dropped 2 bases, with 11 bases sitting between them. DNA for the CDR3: TGTGCCAGCAGCGGGATCGGGACCTACGAGCAGTACTTC. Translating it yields CASSGIGTYEQYF.

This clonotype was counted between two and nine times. The CDR3 DNA sequence: TGCAGCGTTGACAAGGACACCTCCGAGCAGTACTTC. It codes for CSVDKDTSEQYF. The chain combines TRBV29-1 with TRBJ2-4; tentative D call: TRBD1 (5 bases). The assigned J gene may be wrong: the sequence end matches TRBJ2-7 better. This CDR3 spans 12 amino acids. Germline CDR1 reads SQVTM; CDR2 reads ANQGSEA.

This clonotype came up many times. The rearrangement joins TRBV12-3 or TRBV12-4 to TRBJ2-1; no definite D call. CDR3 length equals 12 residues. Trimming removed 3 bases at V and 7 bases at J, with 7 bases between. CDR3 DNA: TGTGCCAGCAGTTTTTTGATGAATGAGCAGTTCTTC. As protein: CASSFLMNEQFF.

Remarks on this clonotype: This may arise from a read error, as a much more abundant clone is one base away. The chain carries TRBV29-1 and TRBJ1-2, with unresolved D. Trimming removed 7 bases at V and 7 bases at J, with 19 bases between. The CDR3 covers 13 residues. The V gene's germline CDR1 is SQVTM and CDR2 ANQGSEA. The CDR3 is CSARASSSCGYTF. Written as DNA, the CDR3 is TGCAGCGCCCGAGCATCGAGCTCCTGTGGCTACACCTTC.

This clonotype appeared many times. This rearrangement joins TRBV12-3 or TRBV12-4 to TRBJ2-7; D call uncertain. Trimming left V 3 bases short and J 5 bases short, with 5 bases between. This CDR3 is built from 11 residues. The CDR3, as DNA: TGTGCCAGCAGTTTTGGCGACGAGCAGTACTTC. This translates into CASSFGDEQYF.

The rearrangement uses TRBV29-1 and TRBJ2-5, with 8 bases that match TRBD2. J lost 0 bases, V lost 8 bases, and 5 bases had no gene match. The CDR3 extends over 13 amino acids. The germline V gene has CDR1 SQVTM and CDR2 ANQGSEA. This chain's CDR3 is CSPTSENQETQYF. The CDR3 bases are TGCAGCCCGACTAGCGAGAACCAAGAGACCCAGTACTTC.

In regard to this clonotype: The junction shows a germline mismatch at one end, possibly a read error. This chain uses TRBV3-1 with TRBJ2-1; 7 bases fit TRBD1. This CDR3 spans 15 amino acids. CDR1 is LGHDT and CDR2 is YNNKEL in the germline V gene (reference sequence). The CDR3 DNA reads TGTGCCAGCAGCCAATCGACAGGGATTTACAATGAGCGGTTCTTC. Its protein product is CASSQSTGIYNERFF.

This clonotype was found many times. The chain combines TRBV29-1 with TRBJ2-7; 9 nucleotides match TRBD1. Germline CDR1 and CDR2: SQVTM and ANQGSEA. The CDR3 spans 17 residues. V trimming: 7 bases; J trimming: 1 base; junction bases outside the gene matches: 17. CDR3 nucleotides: TGCAGCGCCCTACGGCGGACCGGGACAGGGATTTCCTACGAGCAGTACTTC. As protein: CSALRRTGTGISYEQYF.

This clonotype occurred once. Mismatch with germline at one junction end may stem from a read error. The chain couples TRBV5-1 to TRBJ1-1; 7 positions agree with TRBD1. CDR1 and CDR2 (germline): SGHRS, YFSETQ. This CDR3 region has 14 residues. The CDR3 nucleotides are TGCGCCAGCAGCTTGGAACAGGGGAGGACTGACGCTTTCTTT. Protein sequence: CASSLEQGRTDAFF.

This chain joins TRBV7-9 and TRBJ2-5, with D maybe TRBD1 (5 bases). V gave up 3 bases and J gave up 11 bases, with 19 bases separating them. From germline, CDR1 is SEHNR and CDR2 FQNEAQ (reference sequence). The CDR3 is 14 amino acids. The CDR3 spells CASSFGHGSYKQYF. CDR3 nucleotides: TGTGCCAGCAGCTTCGGACACGGATCCTACAAGCAGTACTTC.

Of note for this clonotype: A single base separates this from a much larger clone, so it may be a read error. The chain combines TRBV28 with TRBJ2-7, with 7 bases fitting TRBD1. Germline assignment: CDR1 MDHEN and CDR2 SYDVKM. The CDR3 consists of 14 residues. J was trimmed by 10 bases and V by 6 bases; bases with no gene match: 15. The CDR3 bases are TGTGCCAGCAGAACCGGGACAGAGCAAGAGGCCCAGTACTTC. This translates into CASRTGTEQEAQYF.

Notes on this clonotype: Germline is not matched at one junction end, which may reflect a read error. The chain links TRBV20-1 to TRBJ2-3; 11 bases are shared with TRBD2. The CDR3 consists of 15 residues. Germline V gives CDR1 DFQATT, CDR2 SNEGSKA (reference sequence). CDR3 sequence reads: CSATTSGAGTGTQYF. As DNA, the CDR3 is TGCAGTGCTACGACTAGCGGGGCGGGCACAGGTACGCAGTATTTT.

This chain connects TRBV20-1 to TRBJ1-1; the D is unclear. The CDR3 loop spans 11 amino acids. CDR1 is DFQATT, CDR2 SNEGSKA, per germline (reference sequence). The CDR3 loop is CSGDTNTEAFF. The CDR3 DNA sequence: TGCAGCGGGGATACGAACACTGAAGCTTTCTTT.

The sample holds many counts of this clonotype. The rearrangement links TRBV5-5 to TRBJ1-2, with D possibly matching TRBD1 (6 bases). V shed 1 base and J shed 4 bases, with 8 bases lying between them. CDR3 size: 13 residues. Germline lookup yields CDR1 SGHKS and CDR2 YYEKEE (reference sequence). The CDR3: CASSLLDSYGYTF. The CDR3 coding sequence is TGTGCCAGCAGCTTGCTGGACAGCTATGGCTACACCTTC.

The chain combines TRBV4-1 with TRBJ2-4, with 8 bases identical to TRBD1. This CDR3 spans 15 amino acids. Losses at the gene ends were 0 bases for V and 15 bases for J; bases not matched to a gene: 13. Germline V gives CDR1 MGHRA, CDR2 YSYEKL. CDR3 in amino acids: CASSQDLGQGNGGYF. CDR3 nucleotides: TGCGCCAGCAGCCAAGATCTCGGACAGGGTAACGGGGGGTACTTC.

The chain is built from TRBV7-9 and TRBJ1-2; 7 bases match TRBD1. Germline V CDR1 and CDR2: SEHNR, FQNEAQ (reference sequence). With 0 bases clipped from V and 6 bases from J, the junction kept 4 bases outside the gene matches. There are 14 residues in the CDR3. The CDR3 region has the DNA TGTGCCAGCAGCTTAGCAGGGGGCGGCCATGGCTACACCTTC. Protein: CASSLAGGGHGYTF.

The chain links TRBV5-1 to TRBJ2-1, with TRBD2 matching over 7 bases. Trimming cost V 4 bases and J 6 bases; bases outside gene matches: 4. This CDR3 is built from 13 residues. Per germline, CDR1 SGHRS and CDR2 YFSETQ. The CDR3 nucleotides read TGCGCCAGCAGCGGGAGGGGTAGCAATGAGCAGTTCTTC. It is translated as CASSGRGSNEQFF.

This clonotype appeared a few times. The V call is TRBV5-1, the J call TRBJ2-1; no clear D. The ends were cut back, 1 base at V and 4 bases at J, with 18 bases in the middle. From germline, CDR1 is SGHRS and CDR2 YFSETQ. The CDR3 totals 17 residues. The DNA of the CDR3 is TGCGCCAGCAGCTTGATGTCACAAAGAACGGTTTACAATGAGCAGTTCTTC. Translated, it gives CASSLMSQRTVYNEQFF.

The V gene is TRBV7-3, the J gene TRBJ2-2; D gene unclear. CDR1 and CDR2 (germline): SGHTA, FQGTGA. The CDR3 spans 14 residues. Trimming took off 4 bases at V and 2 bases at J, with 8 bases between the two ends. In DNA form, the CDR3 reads TGTGCCAGCAGCTCGGACGTCAACACCGGGGAGCTGTTTTTT. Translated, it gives CASSSDVNTGELFF.

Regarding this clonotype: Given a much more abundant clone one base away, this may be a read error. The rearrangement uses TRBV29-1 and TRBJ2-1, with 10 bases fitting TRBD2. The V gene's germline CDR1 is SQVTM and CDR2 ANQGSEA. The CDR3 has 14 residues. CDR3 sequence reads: CSVDGLAADNGQFF. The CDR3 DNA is TGCAGCGTTGACGGACTAGCGGCTGACAATGGGCAGTTCTTC.